Listed here are 2 T cell receptor beta chains from one sample, sequenced in a study of CD8 T cells in ankylosing spondylitis. In TCRdb, the 5' RACE reads were re-called with MiXCR into one record per CDR3 protein. The sample yields 250,000 to 300,000 distinct CDR3 sequences, 15% to 20% seen once. The sequencing sample was made of blood, either unsorted or a sorted T cell fraction (not recorded which). Source of these receptors: a male donor with ankylosing spondylitis or in good health (not recorded which).

The chain carries TRBV7-3 and TRBJ2-2; 13 nucleotides match TRBD2. CDR3 length: 17 residues. V lost 5 bases, J lost 8 bases, and 11 bases stayed unmatched. The germline V gene has CDR1 SGHTA and CDR2 FQGTGA. CDR3 loop: CASSARTSGRSGGELFF. DNA of the CDR3: TGTGCCAGCAGCGCCCGGACTAGCGGGAGATCGGGAGGGGAGCTGTTTTTT.

Only one count was recorded for this clonotype. This chain links TRBV6-1 with TRBJ2-1; 9 positions match TRBD1. The CDR3 extends over 14 amino acids. Per germline, CDR1 MNHNS and CDR2 SASEGT. The V segment lost 7 bases and the J segment 9 bases; nucleotides outside the gene matches: 10. In DNA, the CDR3 is TGTGCCAGCAATACGGGACAGGGTTGGTCTGAGCAGTTCTTC. It codes for CASNTGQGWSEQFF.